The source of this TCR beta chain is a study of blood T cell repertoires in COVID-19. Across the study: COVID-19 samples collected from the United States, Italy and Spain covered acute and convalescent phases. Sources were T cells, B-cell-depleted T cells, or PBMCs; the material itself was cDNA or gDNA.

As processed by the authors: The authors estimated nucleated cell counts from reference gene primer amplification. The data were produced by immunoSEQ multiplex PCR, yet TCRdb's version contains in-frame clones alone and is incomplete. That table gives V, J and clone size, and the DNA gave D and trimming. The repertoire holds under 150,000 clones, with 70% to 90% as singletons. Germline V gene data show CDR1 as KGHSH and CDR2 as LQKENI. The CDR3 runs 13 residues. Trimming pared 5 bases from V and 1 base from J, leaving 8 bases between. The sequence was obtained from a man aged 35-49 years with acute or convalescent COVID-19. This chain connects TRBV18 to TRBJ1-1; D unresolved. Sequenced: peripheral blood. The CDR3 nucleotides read TGTGCCAGCTCATCAAACAGGAACACTGAAGCTTTCTTT. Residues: CASSSNRNTEAFF. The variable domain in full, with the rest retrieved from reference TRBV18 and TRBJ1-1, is NAGVMQNPRHLVRRRGQEARLRCSPMKGHSHVYWYRQLPEEGLKFMVYLQKENIIDESGMPKERFSAEFPKEGPSILRIQQVVRGDSAAYFCASSSNRNTEAFFGQGTRLTVV.